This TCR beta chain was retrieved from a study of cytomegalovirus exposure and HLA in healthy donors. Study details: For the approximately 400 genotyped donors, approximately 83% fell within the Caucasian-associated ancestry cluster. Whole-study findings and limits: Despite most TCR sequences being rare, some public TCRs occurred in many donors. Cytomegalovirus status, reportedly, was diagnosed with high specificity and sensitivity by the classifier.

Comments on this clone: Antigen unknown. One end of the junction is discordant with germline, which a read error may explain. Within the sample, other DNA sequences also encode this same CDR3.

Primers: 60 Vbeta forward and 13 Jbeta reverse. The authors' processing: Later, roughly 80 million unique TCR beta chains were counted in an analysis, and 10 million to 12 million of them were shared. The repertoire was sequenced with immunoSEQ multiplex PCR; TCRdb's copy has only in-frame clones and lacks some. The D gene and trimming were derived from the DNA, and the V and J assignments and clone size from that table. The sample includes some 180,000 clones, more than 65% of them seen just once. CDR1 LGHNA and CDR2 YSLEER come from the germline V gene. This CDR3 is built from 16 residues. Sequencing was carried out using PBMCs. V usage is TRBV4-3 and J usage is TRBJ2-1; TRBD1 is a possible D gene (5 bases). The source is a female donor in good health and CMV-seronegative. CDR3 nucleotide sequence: TGCGCCAGCAGTCAAGATTACGTGACAGAGTACAATGAGCAGTTCTTC. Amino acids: CASSQDYVTEYNEQFF.